The rows below give T cell receptor beta chains drawn from one sample of a study of regulatory T cells in long-lasting Graves disease. TCRdb re-called the multiplex PCR reads through MiXCR, storing one row per CDR3 protein. Of 650,000 to 700,000 distinct CDR3 sequences listed, 25% to 30% are singletons. Sequencing used peripheral blood mononuclear cells (PBMCs), obtained when the disease was refractory, from a patient treated with antithyroid drugs. Receptors originate from a female donor with Graves disease. CDR3s include the opening cysteine and the closing phenylalanine or tryptophan. A D gene is named only where the DNA matches it firmly. Some rows mark clone size as missing; the rest say once, few, many or name a class of expanded clone.

clone size | J gene | V gene | D gene | CDR3 protein
many | TRBJ1-2 | TRBV20-1 | - | CSANVQGTLDYGYTF
- | TRBJ2-7 | TRBV20-1 | - | CSAGLEEGYEQYF
- | TRBJ1-5 | TRBV6-1 | - | CASRMGQTVGRHF
- | TRBJ2-2 | TRBV12-3/TRBV12-4 | - | CASSPSRPTLKAPGELFF
- | TRBJ1-5 | TRBV19 | - | CATSAAQYSNQPQHF
- | TRBJ1-4 | TRBV7-2 | - | CASSLHPRATYNEKLFF
many | TRBJ1-4 | TRBV12-3/TRBV12-4 | - | CASTNSNVDEKLFF
few | TRBJ2-7 | TRBV28 | - | CASRFLEATYEQYF
few | TRBJ1-6 | TRBV20-1 | - | CSATSSYNSPLHF
- | TRBJ1-5 | TRBV5-1 | TRBD1 | CASSSDRDNQPQHF
- | TRBJ2-7 | TRBV14 | - | CASSQDPKYYEQYF
- | TRBJ1-5 | TRBV6-1 | TRBD1 | CASSDRDSPNNQPQHF
once | TRBJ1-2 | TRBV30 | - | CAWSRRGGGSYTF
few | TRBJ2-7 | TRBV19 | TRBD1 | CASSVVRGQTSYEQYF
- | TRBJ1-2 | TRBV7-9 | - | CASSSAAGEGYTF
few | TRBJ1-1 | TRBV7-4 | - | CASSVAYVGLAFF
few | TRBJ2-7 | TRBV13 | - | CASRGDTSYEQYF
- | TRBJ1-5 | TRBV28 | TRBD1 | CASSSPVRDRGRGNQPQHF
many | TRBJ1-1 | TRBV28 | TRBD1 | CASSFFGTGAAEAFF
- | TRBJ1-1 | TRBV30 | - | CAWSVGIDTEAFF
- | TRBJ1-1 | TRBV5-1 | - | CASSPDLVNTEAFF
few | TRBJ2-3 | TRBV20-1 | TRBD2 | CSARQGLANTDTQYF
few | TRBJ2-7 | TRBV6-1 | TRBD1 | CASRAGTGRSYEQYF
- | TRBJ2-7 | TRBV20-1 | TRBD2 | CSARGSGRREQYF
few | TRBJ1-1 | TRBV5-1 | - | CASSLADSTEAFF
- | TRBJ1-5 | TRBV20-1 | TRBD1 | CSARDFGTDNQPQHF
- | TRBJ1-2 | TRBV27 | - | CASRTGTAHGYTF
- | TRBJ1-1 | TRBV19 | - | CASSIWDRLEAFF
once | TRBJ1-2 | TRBV29-1 | TRBD1 | CSVETGREGYTF
few | TRBJ2-7 | TRBV7-2 | - | CASSHNTYEQYF
few | TRBJ1-5 | TRBV6-2/TRBV6-3 | - | CASSYRRNRDNNQPQHF
- | TRBJ2-7 | TRBV9 | - | CASSYGGRAYEQYF
few | TRBJ2-7 | TRBV7-3 | TRBD1 | CASSPRPPGQGAYEQYF
- | TRBJ1-1 | TRBV29-1 | - | CSAAPQNTEAFF
- | TRBJ1-1 | TRBV6-1 | - | CASRRTLLMNTEAFF
few | TRBJ1-2 | TRBV29-1 | TRBD1 | CSVGQGINYGYTF
many | TRBJ2-4 | TRBV12-3/TRBV12-4 | - | CASSPETGRYIQYF
few | TRBJ2-5 | TRBV30 | TRBD2 | CAWRSGLAGQETQYF
- | TRBJ2-7 | TRBV18 | - | CASSPLLGSGDEQYF
few | TRBJ1-2 | TRBV6-1 | - | CASTPLGGAGGYTF